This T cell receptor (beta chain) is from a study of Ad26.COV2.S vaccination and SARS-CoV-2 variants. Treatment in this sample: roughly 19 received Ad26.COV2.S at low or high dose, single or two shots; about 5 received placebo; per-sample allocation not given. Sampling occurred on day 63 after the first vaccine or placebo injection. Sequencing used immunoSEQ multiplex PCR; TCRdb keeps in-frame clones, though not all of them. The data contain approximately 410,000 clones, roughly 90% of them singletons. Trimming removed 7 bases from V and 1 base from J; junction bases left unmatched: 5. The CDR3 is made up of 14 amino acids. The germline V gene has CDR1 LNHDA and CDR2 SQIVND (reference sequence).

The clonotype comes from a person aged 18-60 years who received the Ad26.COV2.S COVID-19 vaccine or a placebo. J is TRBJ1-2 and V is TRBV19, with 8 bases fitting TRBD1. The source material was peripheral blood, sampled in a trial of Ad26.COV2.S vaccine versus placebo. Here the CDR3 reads CASNPDRDNYGYTF. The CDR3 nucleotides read TGTGCCAGTAACCCGGACAGGGATAACTATGGCTACACCTTC.